This entry describes one T cell receptor (beta chain). The germline V and J ends were trimmed by 2 bases and 2 bases, with 6 bases remaining between them. Germline-derived CDR1 and CDR2 are MDHEN and SYDVKM. The CDR3 loop spans 14 amino acids. Source study methods: Cell counts per sample came from amplifying reference gene primers. Sequenced by immunoSEQ multiplex PCR; TCRdb stores in-frame clones only, minus some. V and J calls and clone size come straight from that table; D and trimming were deduced from the DNA. The repertoire has about 110,000 clones, 60% to 85% of them found once; the top ten carry about 1.8%. This sample was taken from a study of blood T cell repertoires in COVID-19. At the level of the study: Sites across the United States, Italy and Spain contributed samples from acute and convalescent COVID-19. T cells, B-cell-depleted T cells, or PBMCs supplied cDNA or gDNA.

The J gene is TRBJ2-2, the V gene TRBV28; D gene uncertain. Sequencing input: peripheral blood. This sequence originates from a woman in her 40s with acute or convalescent COVID-19. The CDR3 loop reads CASSLHTNTGELFF. The CDR3 nucleotides are TGTGCCAGCAGTTTACACACCAACACCGGGGAGCTGTTTTTT.